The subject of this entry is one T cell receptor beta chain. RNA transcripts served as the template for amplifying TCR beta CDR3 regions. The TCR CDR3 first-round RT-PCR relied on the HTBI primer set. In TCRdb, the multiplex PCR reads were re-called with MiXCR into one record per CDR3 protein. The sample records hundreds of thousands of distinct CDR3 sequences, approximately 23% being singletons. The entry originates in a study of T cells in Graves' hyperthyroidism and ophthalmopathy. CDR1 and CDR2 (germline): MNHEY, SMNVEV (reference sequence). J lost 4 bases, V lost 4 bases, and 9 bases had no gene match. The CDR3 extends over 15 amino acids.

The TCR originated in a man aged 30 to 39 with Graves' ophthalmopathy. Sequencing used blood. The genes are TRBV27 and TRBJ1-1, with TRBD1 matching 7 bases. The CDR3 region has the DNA TGTGCCAGCAGTTGGGACAGCCTATCTTCCACTGAAGCTTTCTTT. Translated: CASSWDSLSSTEAFF.